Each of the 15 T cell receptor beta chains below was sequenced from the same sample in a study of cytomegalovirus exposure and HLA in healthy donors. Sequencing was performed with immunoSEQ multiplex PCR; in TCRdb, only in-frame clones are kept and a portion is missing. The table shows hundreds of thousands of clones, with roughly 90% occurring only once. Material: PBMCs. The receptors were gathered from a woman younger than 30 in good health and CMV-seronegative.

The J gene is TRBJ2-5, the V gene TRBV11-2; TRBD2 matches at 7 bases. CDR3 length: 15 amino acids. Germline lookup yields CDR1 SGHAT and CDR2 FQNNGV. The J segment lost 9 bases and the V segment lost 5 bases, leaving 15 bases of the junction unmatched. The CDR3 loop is CASSLGRDYQRAQYF. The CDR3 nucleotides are TGTGCCAGCAGCCTGGGAAGGGACTACCAAAGGGCCCAGTACTTC.

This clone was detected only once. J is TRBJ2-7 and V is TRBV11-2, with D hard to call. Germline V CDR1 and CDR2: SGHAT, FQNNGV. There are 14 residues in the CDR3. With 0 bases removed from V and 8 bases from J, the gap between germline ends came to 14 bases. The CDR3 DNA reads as TGTGCCAGCAGCTTAGATCGCCGAGGCAGCAAGCAGTACTTC. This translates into CASSLDRRGSKQYF.

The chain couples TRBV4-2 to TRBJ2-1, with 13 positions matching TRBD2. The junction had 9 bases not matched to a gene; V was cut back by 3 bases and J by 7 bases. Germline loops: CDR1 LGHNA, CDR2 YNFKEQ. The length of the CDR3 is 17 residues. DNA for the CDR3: TGTGCCAGCAGCCAGTCCACCGGGACTAGCGGGACTAATGAGCAGTTCTTC. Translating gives CASSQSTGTSGTNEQFF.

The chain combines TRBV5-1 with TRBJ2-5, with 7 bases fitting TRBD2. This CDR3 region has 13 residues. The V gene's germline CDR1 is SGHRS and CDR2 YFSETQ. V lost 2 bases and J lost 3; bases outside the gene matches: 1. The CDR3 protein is CASSFTSEETQYF. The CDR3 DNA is TGCGCCAGCAGCTTCACTAGCGAAGAGACCCAGTACTTC.

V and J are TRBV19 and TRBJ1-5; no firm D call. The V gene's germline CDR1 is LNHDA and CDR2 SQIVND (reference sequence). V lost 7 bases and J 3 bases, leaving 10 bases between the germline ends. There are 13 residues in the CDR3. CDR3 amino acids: CASTRVINQPQHF. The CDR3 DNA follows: TGTGCCAGTACACGGGTAATCAATCAGCCCCAGCATTTT.

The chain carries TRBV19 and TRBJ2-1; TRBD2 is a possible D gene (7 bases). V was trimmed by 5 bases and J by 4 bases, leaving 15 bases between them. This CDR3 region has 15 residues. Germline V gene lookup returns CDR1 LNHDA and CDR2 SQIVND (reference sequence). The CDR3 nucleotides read TGTGCCAGTAGTCCAATAGGGGGGGGATACAATGAGCAGTTCTTC. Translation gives CASSPIGGGYNEQFF.

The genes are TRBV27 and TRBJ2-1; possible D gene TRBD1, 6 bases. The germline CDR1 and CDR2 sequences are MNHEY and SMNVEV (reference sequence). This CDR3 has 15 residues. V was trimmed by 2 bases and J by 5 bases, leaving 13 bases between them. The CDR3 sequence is CASSLIGGVDNEQFF. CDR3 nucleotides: TGTGCCAGCAGTTTAATAGGGGGAGTGGACAATGAGCAGTTCTTC.

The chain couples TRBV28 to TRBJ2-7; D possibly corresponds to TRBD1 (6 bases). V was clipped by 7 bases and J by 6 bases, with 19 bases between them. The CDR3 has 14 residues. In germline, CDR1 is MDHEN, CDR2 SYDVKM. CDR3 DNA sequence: TGTGCCAGCAAAGCACAGGGCCCGAATTTCGAGCAGTACTTC. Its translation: CASKAQGPNFEQYF.

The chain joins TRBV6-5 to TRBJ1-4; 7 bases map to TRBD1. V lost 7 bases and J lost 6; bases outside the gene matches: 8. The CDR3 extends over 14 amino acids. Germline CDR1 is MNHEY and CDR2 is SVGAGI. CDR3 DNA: TGTGCCAGCACGAAAGGGGGCCCGCATGAAAAACTGTTTTTT. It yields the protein CASTKGGPHEKLFF.

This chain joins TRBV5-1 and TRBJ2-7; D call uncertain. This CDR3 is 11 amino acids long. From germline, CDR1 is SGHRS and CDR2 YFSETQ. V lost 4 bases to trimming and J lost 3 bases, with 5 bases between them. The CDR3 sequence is CASSLGYEQYF. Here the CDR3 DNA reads TGCGCCAGCAGCCTAGGCTACGAGCAGTACTTC.

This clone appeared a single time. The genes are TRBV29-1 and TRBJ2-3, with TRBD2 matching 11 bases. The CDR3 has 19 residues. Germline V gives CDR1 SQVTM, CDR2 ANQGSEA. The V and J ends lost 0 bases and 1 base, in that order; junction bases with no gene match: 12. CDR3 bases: TGCAGCGTTGAAGATCTAGGTACTAGCGGGGGCGTTCGCACAGATACGCAGTATTTT. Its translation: CSVEDLGTSGGVRTDTQYF.

CDR3 in amino acids: CASSLGPQGQPNTEAFF. The CDR3 DNA follows: TGTGCCAGCAGCTTGGGGCCACAGGGCCAACCGAACACTGAAGCTTTCTTT. This rearrangement joins TRBV11-2 to TRBJ1-1; D might be TRBD1 (6 bases). The V gene lost 3 bases and the J gene lost 1 base, with 18 bases spanning the gap. The CDR3 has 17 residues. Germline CDR1 reads SGHAT; CDR2 reads FQNNGV.

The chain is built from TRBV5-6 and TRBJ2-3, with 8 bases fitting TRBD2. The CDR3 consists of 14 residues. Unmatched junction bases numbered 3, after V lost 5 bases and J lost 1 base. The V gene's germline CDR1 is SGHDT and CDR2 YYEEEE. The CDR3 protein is CASRPLAGTDTQYF. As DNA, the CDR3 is TGTGCCAGCAGGCCACTAGCGGGCACAGATACGCAGTATTTT.

CDR3 residues: CASSRDRAQAFF. CDR3 nucleotide sequence: TGTGCCAGCAGCCGGGACAGGGCTCAAGCTTTCTTT. The J gene is TRBJ1-1, the V gene TRBV14, with TRBD1 matching 9 bases. This CDR3 is 12 amino acids long. CDR1 is SGHDN, CDR2 FVKESK, per germline. The V gene end was trimmed by 4 bases and the J gene end by 9 bases; junction bases not matched to a gene: 3. Full variable domain (outside the CDR3, taken from reference TRBV14 and TRBJ1-1): EAGVTQFPSHSVIEKGQTVTLRCDPISGHDNLYWYRRVMGKEIKFLLHFVKESKQDESGMPNNRFLAERTGGTYSTLKVQPAELEDSGVYFCASSRDRAQAFFGQGTRLTVV.

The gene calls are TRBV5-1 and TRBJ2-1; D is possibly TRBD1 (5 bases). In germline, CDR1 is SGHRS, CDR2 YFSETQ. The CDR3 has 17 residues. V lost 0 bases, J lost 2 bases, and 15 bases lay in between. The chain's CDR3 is CASSLVPLGQAYNEQFF. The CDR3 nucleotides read TGCGCCAGCAGCTTGGTCCCTCTGGGGCAGGCCTACAATGAGCAGTTCTTC.